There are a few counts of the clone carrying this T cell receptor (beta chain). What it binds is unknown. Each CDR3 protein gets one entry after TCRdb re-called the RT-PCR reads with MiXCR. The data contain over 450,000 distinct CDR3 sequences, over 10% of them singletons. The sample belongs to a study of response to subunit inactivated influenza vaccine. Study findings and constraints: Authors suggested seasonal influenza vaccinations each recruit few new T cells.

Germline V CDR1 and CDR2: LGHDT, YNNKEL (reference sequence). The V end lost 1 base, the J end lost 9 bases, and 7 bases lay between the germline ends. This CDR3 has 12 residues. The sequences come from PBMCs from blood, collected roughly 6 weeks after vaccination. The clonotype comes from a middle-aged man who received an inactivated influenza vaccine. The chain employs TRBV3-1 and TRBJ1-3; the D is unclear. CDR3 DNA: TGTGCCAGCAGCCAAGCCGGAGCCACCATATATTTT. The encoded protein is CASSQAGATIYF.